The 20 T cell receptor beta chains presented below share a single source sample, sequenced in a study of circulating and synovial CD4+ cells in juvenile arthritis. Only in-frame clones appear in the TCRdb table, and some are missing; sequencing was by immunoSEQ multiplex PCR. The data show some 15,000 clones, around 91% seen once. Source material: CD4+ T cells from blood. The receptors originated from a human donor with juvenile idiopathic arthritis.

The CDR3 is CASSYRRDYGYTF. For the CDR3, the DNA is TGTGCCAGCAGTTACAGGCGGGACTATGGCTACACCTTC. The chain links TRBV6-6 to TRBJ1-2; D call uncertain. The V gene's germline CDR1 is MNHNY and CDR2 SVGAGI (reference sequence). The V and J ends lost 2 bases and 3 bases respectively, with 7 bases between them. This CDR3 has 13 residues.

This sequence joins TRBV15 and TRBJ2-3, with TRBD2 as a possible D gene (5 bases). There are 14 residues in the CDR3. V was pared by 0 bases and J by 4 bases, with 8 bases between. Germline V gene sequence: CDR1 LNHNV, CDR2 YYDKDF (reference sequence). The CDR3, as DNA: TGTGCCACCAGCAGAGAGCGGGCGCCAGATACGCAGTATTTT. Protein product: CATSRERAPDTQYF.

The rearrangement joins TRBV19 to TRBJ1-4, with TRBD1 matching over 9 bases. J gave up 2 bases and V 7 bases, and 8 bases lay outside the gene matches. CDR1 LNHDA and CDR2 SQIVND come from the germline V gene (reference sequence). The CDR3 is 16 residues long. The CDR3 DNA follows: TGTGCCAGTAAGGACAGGGGTCTCCGTACTAATGAAAAACTGTTTTTT. This codes for CASKDRGLRTNEKLFF.

V usage is TRBV7-2 and J usage is TRBJ1-5; D uncertain. The CDR3 runs 13 residues. Deletions cut 6 bases from V and 5 bases from J, with 11 bases between. Germline V gene lookup returns CDR1 SGHTA and CDR2 FQGNSA. The CDR3 loop is CASRITRDQPQHF. The CDR3 nucleotides are TGTGCCAGCAGAATTACGAGGGATCAGCCCCAGCATTTT.

This clone was seen only once. CDR3 sequence reads: CASRMGHLGNTIYF. The CDR3 DNA is TGTGCCAGTAGAATGGGACATCTCGGAAACACCATATATTTT. The gene calls are TRBV19 and TRBJ1-3; maybe TRBD1 (6 bases). Looked up from germline, CDR1 is LNHDA and CDR2 is SQIVND (reference sequence). The CDR3 has 14 amino acids. V was shortened by 6 bases and J by 4 bases, with 13 bases between the two germline ends.

In the case of this clone: Its ends do not fully match the called genes, so a read error is possible. At the DNA level, this CDR3 is encoded by other sequences in the same sample as well. The gene calls are TRBV5-4 and TRBJ1-6; D may be TRBD1 (6 bases). Per the germline V gene, CDR1 is SGHNT and CDR2 is YYREEE (reference sequence). The CDR3 totals 17 residues. The CDR3 coding sequence is TGTGCCAGCAGCTACCTACAGGGTGGATCCTATAATTCCCCCCTCCACTTT. It specifies CASSYLQGGSYNSPLHF.

The CDR3 here is CAWKGVEQYF. CDR3 nucleotides: TGTGCCTGGAAGGGGGTCGAGCAGTACTTC. This chain uses TRBV30 with TRBJ2-7, with a possible D match to TRBD1 (6 bases). Deletions cut 4 bases from V and 6 bases from J, with 7 bases between. Per the germline V gene, CDR1 is GTSNPN and CDR2 is SVGIG (reference sequence). The length of the CDR3 is 10 residues.

V and J are TRBV5-1 and TRBJ1-3; D not certain. From germline, CDR1 is SGHRS and CDR2 YFSETQ. This CDR3 spans 16 amino acids. Trimming took 7 bases from V and 2 from J, leaving 19 bases between them. The CDR3 region is CASGRHSEGAGNTIYF. CDR3 bases: TGCGCCAGCGGCCGACACTCGGAGGGAGCTGGAAACACCATATATTTT.

This clone was counted only a few times. The chain couples TRBV28 to TRBJ2-7, with 11 bases aligning to TRBD2. Trimming at V came to 8 bases and at J to 5 bases, leaving 23 bases not matched to a gene. Germline V gives CDR1 MDHEN, CDR2 SYDVKM. The CDR3 sequence is 19 residues long. CDR3 DNA: TGTGCCAGCCCCCCCGCCGGGACTAGCGGAACCGGAAGTCCCCACGAGCAGTACTTC. The encoded protein is CASPPAGTSGTGSPHEQYF.

This clone was counted between two and nine times. The V and J genes are TRBV6-1 and TRBJ2-7; D is unresolved. With 8 bases removed from V and 3 bases from J, the gap between germline ends came to 11 bases. Germline CDR1 MNHNS, CDR2 SASEGT. This CDR3 is 12 amino acids long. The CDR3 here is CASSLGVYEQYF. CDR3 nucleotides: TGTGCCAGCTCCCTCGGAGTCTACGAGCAGTACTTC.

This clone was seen once. This chain uses TRBV11-2 with TRBJ1-4; D possibly corresponds to TRBD1 (5 bases). Trimming stripped 5 bases from V and 15 bases from J, with 19 bases between. This CDR3 is built from 13 residues. Germline CDR1 reads SGHAT; CDR2 reads FQNNGV. The CDR3 spells CASSPDLTRGVFF. Written as DNA, the CDR3 is TGTGCCAGCAGCCCAGATTTGACCCGGGGGGTGTTTTTT.

This chain joins TRBV5-1 and TRBJ2-5; the match to TRBD1 covers 8 bases. With V trimmed by 4 bases and J by 4 bases, 3 bases remained unmatched. The CDR3 totals 13 residues. CDR1 SGHRS and CDR2 YFSETQ come from the germline V gene. CDR3 in amino acids: CASSVGTGETQYF. CDR3 nucleotides: TGCGCCAGCAGCGTCGGGACAGGAGAGACCCAGTACTTC.

The chain links TRBV14 to TRBJ2-7, with D possibly TRBD1 on 6 matching bases. CDR1 SGHDN and CDR2 FVKESK come from the germline V gene. The CDR3 is 16 residues long. V gave up 1 base and J gave up 0 bases, with 13 bases separating them. In nucleotides, the CDR3 is TGTGCCAGCAGCCAAGCCGCAGGGGTTTTCTCCTACGAGCAGTACTTC. This codes for CASSQAAGVFSYEQYF. The full variable domain, completed using reference TRBV14 and TRBJ2-7, is EAGVTQFPSHSVIEKGQTVTLRCDPISGHDNLYWYRRVMGKEIKFLLHFVKESKQDESGMPNNRFLAERTGGTYSTLKVQPAELEDSGVYFCASSQAAGVFSYEQYFGPGTRLTVT.

In the case of this clone: Other DNA variants within this sample encode the same CDR3. The chain combines TRBV13 with TRBJ1-1; the match to TRBD1 covers 7 bases. CDR1 PRHDT and CDR2 FYEKMQ come from the germline V gene (reference sequence). The CDR3 spans 14 residues. The J segment lost 4 bases and the V segment lost 5 bases, leaving 7 bases of the junction unmatched. The CDR3: CASSPDRASTEAFF. The DNA for the CDR3 is TGTGCCAGCAGCCCAGACAGGGCGTCCACTGAAGCTTTCTTT.

This chain uses TRBV12-1 with TRBJ1-2. TRBV12-1 is reported as a pseudogene. The CDR3 has 10 residues. The CDR3 loop reads CASVARVYTF. CDR3 nucleotide sequence: TGTGCCAGCGTGGCGCGGGTCTACACCTTC.

This chain links TRBV25-1 with TRBJ1-2; 9 positions agree with TRBD1. The V gene end was trimmed by 6 bases and the J gene end by 7 bases; junction bases not matched to a gene: 6. The CDR3 has 13 amino acids. Germline V gene sequence: CDR1 MGHDK, CDR2 SYGVNS. CDR3 amino acids: CASREQGAGGYTF. Written as DNA, the CDR3 is TGTGCCAGCAGGGAACAGGGGGCGGGTGGCTACACCTTC.

The J gene is TRBJ1-1, the V gene TRBV4-3; no clear D. CDR3 length equals 15 residues. CDR1 LGHNA and CDR2 YSLEER come from the germline V gene. The V end lost 1 base, the J end lost 0 bases, and 9 bases lay between the germline ends. This chain's CDR3 is CASSQAPLVNTEAFF. The CDR3 DNA reads as TGCGCCAGCAGCCAAGCTCCCCTAGTGAACACTGAAGCTTTCTTT.

This chain joins TRBV5-1 and TRBJ2-7, with TRBD1 matching over 7 bases. The germline CDR1 and CDR2 sequences are SGHRS and YFSETQ. The CDR3 length is 14 residues. With V trimmed by 6 bases and J by 0 bases, 6 bases remained unmatched. Here the CDR3 reads CASTGQSSSYEQYF. The CDR3 bases are TGCGCCAGCACGGGACAGTCTTCCTCCTACGAGCAGTACTTC. Using reference TRBV5-1 and TRBJ2-7 for the parts outside the CDR3, the full variable domain is KAGVTQTPRYLIKTRGQQVTLSCSPISGHRSVSWYQQTPGQGLQFLFEYFSETQRNKGNFPGRFSGRQFSNSRSEMNVSTLELGDSALYLCASTGQSSSYEQYFGPGTRLTVT.

The rearrangement joins TRBV5-6 to TRBJ2-5; tentatively, D is TRBD2 (7 bases). The CDR3 spans 16 residues. Germline-derived CDR1 and CDR2 are SGHDT and YYEEEE. V lost 4 bases and J 1 base, leaving 17 bases between the germline ends. In DNA form, the CDR3 reads TGTGCCAGCAGCGTCCCGGGGAGGGGGGCCCAAGAGACCCAGTACTTC. Its translation is CASSVPGRGAQETQYF.

The chain couples TRBV5-1 to TRBJ1-1, with 9 bases matching TRBD1. The junction had 4 bases not matched to a gene; V was cut back by 3 bases and J by 4 bases. From germline, CDR1 is SGHRS and CDR2 YFSETQ. The CDR3 covers 14 residues. The chain's CDR3 is CASSYRGRGTEAFF. In DNA, the CDR3 is TGCGCCAGCAGCTACAGGGGGCGAGGCACTGAAGCTTTCTTT.